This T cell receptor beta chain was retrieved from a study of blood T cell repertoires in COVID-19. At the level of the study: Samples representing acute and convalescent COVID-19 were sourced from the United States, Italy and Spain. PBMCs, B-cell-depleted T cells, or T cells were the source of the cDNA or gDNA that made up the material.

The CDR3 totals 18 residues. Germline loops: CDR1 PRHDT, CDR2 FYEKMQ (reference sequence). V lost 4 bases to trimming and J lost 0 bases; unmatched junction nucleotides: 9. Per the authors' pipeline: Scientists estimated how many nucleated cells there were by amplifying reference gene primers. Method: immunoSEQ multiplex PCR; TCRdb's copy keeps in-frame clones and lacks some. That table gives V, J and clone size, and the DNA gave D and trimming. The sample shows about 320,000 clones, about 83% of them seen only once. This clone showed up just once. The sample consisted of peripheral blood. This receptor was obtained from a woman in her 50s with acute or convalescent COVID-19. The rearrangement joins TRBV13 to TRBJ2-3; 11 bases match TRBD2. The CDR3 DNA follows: TGTGCCAGCAGCTATAGCGGGGGGGCAGCCTTTAGCACAGATACGCAGTATTTT. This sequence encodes CASSYSGGAAFSTDTQYF.